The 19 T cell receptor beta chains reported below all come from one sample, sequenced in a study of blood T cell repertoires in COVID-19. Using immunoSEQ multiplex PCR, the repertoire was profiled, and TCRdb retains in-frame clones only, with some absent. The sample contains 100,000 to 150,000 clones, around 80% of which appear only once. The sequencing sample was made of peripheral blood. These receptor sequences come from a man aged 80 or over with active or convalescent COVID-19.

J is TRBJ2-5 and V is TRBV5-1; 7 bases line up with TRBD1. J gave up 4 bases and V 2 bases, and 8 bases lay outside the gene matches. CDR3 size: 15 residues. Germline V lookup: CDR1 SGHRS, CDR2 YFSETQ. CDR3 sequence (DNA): TGCGCCAGCAGCTTAACAGGGGCCGCCGGAGAGACCCAGTACTTC. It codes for CASSLTGAAGETQYF.

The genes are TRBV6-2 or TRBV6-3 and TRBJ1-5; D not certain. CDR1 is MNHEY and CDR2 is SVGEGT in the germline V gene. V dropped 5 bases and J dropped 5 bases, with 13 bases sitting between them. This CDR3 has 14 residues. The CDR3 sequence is CASSTTRSYQPQHF. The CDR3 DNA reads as TGTGCCAGCAGTACGACACGGTCGTATCAGCCCCAGCATTTT.

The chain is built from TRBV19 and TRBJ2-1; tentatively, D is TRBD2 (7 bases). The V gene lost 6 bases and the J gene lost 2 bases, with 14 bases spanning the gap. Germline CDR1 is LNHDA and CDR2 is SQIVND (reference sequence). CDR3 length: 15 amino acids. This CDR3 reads CASREEGGAYNEQFF. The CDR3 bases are TGTGCCAGTAGGGAAGAGGGGGGGGCCTACAATGAGCAGTTCTTC.

CDR3 amino acids: CASSTTGATDQPQHF. CDR3 sequence (DNA): TGTGCCAGTAGTACCACAGGGGCGACTGATCAGCCCCAGCATTTT. The gene calls are TRBV19 and TRBJ1-5; TRBD1 matches 7 bases. The CDR3 has 15 residues. Looked up from germline, CDR1 is LNHDA and CDR2 is SQIVND (reference sequence). V gave up 4 bases and J gave up 5 bases; unmatched junction bases: 8.

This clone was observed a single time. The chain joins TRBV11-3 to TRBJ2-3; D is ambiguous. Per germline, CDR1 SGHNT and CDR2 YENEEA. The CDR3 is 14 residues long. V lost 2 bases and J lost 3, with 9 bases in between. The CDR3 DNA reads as TGTGCCAGCAGCTTAAGTCCCGGGACAGATACGCAGTATTTT. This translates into CASSLSPGTDTQYF.

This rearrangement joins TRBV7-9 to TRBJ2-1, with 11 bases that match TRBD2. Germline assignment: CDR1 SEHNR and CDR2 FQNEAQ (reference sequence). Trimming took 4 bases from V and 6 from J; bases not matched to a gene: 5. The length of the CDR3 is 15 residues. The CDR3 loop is CASSSTSGGGNEQFF. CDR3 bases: TGTGCCAGCAGCTCTACTAGCGGGGGAGGCAATGAGCAGTTCTTC.

The CDR3 region has the DNA TGTGCCAGCAGCTTGACAGGGACCGGTCAGCCCCAGCATTTT. It specifies CASSLTGTGQPQHF. The chain carries TRBV9 and TRBJ1-5; 7 bases fit TRBD1. Trimming removed 4 bases from V and 6 bases from J; junction bases left unmatched: 7. CDR3 length: 14 residues. The germline V gene encodes CDR1 SGDLS and CDR2 YYNGEE.

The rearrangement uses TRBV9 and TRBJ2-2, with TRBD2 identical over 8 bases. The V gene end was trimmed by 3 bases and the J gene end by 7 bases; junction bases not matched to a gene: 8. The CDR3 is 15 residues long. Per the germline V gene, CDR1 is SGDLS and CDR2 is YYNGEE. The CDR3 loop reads CASSAPQRGIGELFF. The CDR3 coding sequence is TGTGCCAGCAGCGCCCCTCAGCGGGGGATCGGGGAGCTGTTTTTT.

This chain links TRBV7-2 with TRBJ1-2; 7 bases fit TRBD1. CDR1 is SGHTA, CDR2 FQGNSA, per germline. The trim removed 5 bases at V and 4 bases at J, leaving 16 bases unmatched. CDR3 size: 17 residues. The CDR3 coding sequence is TGTGCCAGCAGCCTAGACCGCGGGACAGCCCCGGTCTATGGCTACACCTTC. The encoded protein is CASSLDRGTAPVYGYTF.

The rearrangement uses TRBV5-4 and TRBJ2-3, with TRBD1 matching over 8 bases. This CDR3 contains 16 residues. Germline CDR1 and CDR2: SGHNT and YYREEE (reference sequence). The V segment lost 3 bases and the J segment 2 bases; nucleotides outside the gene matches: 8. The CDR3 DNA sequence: TGTGCCAGCAGCTCCGGACAGGGAGGCAACACAGATACGCAGTATTTT. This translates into CASSSGQGGNTDTQYF.

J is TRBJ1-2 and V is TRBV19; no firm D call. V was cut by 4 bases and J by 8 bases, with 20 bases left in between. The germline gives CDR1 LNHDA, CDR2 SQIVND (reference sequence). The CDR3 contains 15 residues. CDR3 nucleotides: TGTGCCAGTAGTAATTCTTATAGACCGCAGAGGGGCTACACCTTC. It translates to CASSNSYRPQRGYTF. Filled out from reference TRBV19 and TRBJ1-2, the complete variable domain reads DGGITQSPKYLFRKEGQNVTLSCEQNLNHDAMYWYRQDPGQGLRLIYYSQIVNDFQKGDIAEGYSVSREKKESFPLTVTSAQKNPTAFYLCASSNSYRPQRGYTFGSGTRLTVV.

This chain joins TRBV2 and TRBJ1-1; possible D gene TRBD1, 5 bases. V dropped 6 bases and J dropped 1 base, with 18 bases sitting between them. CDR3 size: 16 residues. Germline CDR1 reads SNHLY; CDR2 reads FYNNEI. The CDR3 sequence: CASRDLRVGQNTEAFF. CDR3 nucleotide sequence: TGTGCCAGCAGAGACCTCCGAGTCGGACAGAACACTGAAGCTTTCTTT.

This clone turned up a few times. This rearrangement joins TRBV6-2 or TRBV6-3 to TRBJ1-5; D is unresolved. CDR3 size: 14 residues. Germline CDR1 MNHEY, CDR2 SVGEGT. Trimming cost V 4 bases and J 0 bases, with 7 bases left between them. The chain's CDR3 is CASSSVFSNQPQHF. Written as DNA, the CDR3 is TGTGCCAGCAGTTCGGTATTTAGCAATCAGCCCCAGCATTTT.

CDR3 sequence reads: CASIGGRSSGNTIYF. CDR3 bases: TGTGCCAGCATCGGAGGTCGCAGCTCTGGAAACACCATATATTTT. The chain uses TRBV6-5 and TRBJ1-3; D is ambiguous. V was clipped by 7 bases and J by 0 bases, with 13 bases between them. The CDR3 runs 15 residues. From germline, CDR1 is MNHEY and CDR2 SVGAGI.

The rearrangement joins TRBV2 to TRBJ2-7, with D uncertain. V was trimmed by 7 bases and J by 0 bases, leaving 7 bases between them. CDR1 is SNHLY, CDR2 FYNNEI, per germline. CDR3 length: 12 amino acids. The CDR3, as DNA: TGTGCCAGCACCTTTAGCTCCTACGAGCAGTACTTC. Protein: CASTFSSYEQYF.

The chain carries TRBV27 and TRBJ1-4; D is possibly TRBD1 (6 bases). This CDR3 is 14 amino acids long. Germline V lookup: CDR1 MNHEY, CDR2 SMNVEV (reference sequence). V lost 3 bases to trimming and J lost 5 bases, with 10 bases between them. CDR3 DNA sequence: TGTGCCAGCAGTTTTTCAGGGGCGAATGAAAAACTGTTTTTT. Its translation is CASSFSGANEKLFF.

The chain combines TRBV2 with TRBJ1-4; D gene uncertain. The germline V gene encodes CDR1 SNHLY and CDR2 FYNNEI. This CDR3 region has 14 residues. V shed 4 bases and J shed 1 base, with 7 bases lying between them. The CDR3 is CASSALLTNEKLFF. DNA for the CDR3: TGTGCCAGCAGTGCTCTCTTAACTAATGAAAAACTGTTTTTT.

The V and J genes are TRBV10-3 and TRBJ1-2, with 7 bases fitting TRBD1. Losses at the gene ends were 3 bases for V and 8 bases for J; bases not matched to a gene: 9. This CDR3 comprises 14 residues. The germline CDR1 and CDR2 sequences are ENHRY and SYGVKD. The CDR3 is CAISDVGGTKGYTF. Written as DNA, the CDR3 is TGTGCCATCAGTGACGTAGGGGGCACAAAAGGCTACACCTTC.

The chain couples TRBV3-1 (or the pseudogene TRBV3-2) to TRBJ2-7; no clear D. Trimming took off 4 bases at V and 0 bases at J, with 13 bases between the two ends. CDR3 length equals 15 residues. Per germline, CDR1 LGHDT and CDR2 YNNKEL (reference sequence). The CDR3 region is CASSPTALSSYEQYF. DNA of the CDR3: TGTGCCAGCAGCCCTACAGCACTTTCCTCCTACGAGCAGTACTTC.